The source of this T cell receptor beta chain is a study of blood T cell repertoires in COVID-19. On the study more broadly: From the United States, Italy and Spain came samples of acute and convalescent COVID-19. In each case, the material was cDNA or gDNA derived from T cells, B-cell-depleted T cells, or PBMCs.

The CDR3 length is 14 residues. Trimming cost V 0 bases and J 6 bases; bases outside gene matches: 0. CDR1 SGHTA and CDR2 FQGNSA come from the germline V gene. Authors' analysis steps: Counts of nucleated cells, estimated from reference gene primer amplification, were obtained. Clones were read by immunoSEQ multiplex PCR, and TCRdb kept only the in-frame ones, dropping some. The V and J calls and clone size come from that table; D and trimming were worked out from the DNA. The sample includes around 220,000 clones, 65% to 90% seen only once; the top ten take approximately 5%. V gene TRBV7-2 combines with J gene TRBJ2-7; 12 bases align to TRBD2. The TCR was taken from a human donor in a cohort sampled during active COVID-19. Sequences were obtained from peripheral blood. CDR3 coding DNA: TGTGCCAGCAGCTTAGCACTAGCGGGAGGCGAGCAGTACTTC. Protein: CASSLALAGGEQYF.